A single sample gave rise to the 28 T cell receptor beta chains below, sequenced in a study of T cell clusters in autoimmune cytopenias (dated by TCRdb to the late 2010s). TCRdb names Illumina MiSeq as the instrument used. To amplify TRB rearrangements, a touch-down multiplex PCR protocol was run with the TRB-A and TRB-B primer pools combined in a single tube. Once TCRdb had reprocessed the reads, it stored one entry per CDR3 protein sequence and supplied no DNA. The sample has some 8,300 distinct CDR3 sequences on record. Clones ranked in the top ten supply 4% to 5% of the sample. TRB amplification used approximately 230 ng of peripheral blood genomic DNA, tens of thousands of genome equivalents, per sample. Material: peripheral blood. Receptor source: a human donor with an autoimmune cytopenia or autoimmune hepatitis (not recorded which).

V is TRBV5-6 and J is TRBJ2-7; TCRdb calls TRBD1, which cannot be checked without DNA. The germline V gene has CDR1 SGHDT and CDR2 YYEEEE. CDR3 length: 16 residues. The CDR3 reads CASSLAGTVTSYEQYF.

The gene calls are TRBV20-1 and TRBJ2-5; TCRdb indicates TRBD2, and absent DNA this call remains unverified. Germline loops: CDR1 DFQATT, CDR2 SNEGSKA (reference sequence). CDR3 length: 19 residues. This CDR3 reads CSARGPGLAVSGTQETQYF.

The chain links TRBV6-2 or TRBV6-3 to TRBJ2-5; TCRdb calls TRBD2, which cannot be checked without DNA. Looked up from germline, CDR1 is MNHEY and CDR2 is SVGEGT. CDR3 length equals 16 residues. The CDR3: CASSPLAGVHQETQYF.

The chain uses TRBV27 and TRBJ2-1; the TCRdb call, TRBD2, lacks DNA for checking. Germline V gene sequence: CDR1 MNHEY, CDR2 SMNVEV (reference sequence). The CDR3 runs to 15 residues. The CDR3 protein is CASRGLAGGSDEQFF.

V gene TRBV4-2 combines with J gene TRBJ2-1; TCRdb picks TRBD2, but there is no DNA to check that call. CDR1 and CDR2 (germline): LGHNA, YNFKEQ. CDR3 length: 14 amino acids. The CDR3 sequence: CASSRGPEGNEQFF.

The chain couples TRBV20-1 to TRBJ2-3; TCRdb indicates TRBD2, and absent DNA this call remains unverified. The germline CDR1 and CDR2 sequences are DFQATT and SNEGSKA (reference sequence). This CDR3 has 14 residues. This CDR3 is CSLNGLAGLDTQYF.

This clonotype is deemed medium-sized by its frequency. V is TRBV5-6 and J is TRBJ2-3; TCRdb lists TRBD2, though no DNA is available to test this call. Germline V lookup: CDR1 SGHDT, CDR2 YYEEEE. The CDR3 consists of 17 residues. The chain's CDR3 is CASSFSMTSGSSDTQYF.

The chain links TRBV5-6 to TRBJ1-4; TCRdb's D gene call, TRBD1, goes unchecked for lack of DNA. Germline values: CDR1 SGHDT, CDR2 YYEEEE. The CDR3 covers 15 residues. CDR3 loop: CASSAAGTDNEKLFF. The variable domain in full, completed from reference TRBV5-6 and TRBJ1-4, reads DAGVTQSPTHLIKTRGQQVTLRCSPKSGHDTVSWYQQALGQGPQFIFQYYEEEERQRGNFPDRFSGHQFPNYSSELNVNALLLGDSALYLCASSAAGTDNEKLFFGSGTQLSVL.

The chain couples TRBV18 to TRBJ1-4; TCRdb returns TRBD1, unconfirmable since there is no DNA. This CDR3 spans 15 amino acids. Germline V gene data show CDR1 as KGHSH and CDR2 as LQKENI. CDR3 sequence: CASSPLDGGPEKLFF.

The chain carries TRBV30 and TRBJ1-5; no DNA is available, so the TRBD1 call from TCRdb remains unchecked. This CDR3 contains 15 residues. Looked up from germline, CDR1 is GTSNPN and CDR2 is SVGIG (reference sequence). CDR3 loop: CAWTLGTADNQPQHF.

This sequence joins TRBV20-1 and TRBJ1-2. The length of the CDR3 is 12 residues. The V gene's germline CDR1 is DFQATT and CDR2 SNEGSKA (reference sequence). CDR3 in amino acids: CSARNRDYGYTF.

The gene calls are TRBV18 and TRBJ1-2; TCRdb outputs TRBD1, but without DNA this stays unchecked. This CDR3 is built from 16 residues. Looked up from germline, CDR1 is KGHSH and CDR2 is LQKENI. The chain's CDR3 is CASSPPSSGGSYGYTF.

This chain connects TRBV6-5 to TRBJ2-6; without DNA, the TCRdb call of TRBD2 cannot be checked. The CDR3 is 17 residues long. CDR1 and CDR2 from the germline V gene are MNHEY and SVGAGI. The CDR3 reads CASTQRELQGGANVLTF.

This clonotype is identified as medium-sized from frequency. The CDR3 is CASSYGRGGVGNEQFF. The rearrangement uses TRBV6-5 and TRBJ2-1; the D call of TRBD1 rests on TCRdb alone, since no DNA is present to check it. Germline V gene lookup returns CDR1 MNHEY and CDR2 SVGAGI. There are 16 residues in the CDR3.

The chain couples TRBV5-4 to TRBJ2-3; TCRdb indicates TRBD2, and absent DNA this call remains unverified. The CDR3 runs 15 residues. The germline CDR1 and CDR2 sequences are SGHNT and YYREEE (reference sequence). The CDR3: CASSLDAGYTDTQYF.

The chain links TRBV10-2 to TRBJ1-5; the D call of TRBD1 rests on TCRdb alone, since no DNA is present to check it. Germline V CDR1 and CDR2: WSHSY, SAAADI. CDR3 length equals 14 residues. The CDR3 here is CASSDRASDQPQHF.

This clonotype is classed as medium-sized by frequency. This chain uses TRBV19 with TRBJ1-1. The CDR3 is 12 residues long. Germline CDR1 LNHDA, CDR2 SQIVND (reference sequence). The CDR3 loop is CASGSGNTEAFF.

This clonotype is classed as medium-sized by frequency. The CDR3 sequence: CAWSPGDYNEQFF. The genes are TRBV30 and TRBJ2-1; the TRBD1 assignment by TCRdb is unverifiable without DNA. The CDR3 covers 13 residues. Per germline, CDR1 GTSNPN and CDR2 SVGIG (reference sequence).

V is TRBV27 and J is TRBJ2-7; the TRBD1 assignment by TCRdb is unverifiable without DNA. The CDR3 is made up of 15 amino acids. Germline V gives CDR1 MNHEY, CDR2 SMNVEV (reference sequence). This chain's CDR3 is CASSLSIRGAYEQYF.

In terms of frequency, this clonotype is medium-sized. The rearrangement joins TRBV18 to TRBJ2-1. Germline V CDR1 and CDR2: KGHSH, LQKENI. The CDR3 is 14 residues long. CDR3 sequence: CASSPRYTYNEQFF.

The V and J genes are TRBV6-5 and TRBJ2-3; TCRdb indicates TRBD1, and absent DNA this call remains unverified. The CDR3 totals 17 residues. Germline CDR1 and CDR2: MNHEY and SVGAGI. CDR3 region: CASSPPGQGDGTDTQYF.

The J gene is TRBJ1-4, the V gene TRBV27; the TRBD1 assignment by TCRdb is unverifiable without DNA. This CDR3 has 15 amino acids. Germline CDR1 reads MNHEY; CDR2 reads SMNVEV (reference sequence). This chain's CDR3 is CASSLYTGSREKLFF.

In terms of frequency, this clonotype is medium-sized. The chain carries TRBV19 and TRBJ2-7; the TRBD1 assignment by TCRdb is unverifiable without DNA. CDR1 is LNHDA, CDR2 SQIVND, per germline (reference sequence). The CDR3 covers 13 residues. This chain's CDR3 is CASSWRGGYEQYF.

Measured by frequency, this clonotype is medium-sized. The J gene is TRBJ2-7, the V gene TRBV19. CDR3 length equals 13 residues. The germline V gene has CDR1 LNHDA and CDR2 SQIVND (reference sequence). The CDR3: CASSIHPSYEQYF.

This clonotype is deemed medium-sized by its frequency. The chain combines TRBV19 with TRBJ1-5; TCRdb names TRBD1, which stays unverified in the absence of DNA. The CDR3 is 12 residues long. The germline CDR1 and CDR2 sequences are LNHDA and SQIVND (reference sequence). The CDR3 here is CASRRGNQPQHF.

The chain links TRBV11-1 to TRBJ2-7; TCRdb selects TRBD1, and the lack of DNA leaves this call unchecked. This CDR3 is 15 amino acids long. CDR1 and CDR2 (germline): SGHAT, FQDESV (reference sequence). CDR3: CASSLGTGGSYEQYF.

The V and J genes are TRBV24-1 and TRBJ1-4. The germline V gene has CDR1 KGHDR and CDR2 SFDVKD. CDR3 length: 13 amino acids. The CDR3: CATSDGSKEKLFF.

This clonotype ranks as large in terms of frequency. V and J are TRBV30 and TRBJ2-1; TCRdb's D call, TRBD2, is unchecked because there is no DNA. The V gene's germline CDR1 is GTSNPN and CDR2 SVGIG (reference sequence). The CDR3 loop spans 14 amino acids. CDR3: CAWALAGVWDEQFF.